This TCR beta chain stems from a study of patients and donors after allogeneic stem cell transplantation. Via MiXCR, TCRdb re-called the RT-PCR reads, giving one row per CDR3 protein. The table shows about a million distinct CDR3 sequences, with roughly 18% occurring only once. The CDR3 runs to 17 residues. Germline-derived CDR1 and CDR2 are SGHDT and YYEEEE. The V end lost 1 base, the J end lost 5 bases, and 18 bases lay between the germline ends. This clonotype has more than one count but fewer than ten. Sequenced material: blood, either unsorted or a sorted T cell fraction (not recorded which). This chain links TRBV5-6 with TRBJ2-2; possibly TRBD2 for D (7 bases). This TCR was sampled from a human donor who was either an allogeneic HSCT recipient or a stem cell or donor lymphocyte infusion donor (not recorded which). It is not recorded whose cells these are; they may come from a transplant donor. The CDR3 bases are TGTGCCAGCAGCTTGCCAGGCGGGGGCCCCGTAACCGGGGAGCTGTTTTTT. Translating gives CASSLPGGGPVTGELFF.